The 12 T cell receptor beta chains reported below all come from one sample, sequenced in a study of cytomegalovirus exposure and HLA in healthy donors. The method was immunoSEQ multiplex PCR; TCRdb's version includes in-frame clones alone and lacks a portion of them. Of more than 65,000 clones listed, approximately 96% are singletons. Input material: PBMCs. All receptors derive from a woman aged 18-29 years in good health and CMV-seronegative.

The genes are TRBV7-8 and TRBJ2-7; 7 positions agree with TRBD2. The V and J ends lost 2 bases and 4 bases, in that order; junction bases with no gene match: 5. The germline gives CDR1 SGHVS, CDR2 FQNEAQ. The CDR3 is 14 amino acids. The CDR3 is CASSLWAGDYEQYF. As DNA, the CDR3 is TGTGCCAGCAGCTTATGGGCGGGAGATTACGAGCAGTACTTC.

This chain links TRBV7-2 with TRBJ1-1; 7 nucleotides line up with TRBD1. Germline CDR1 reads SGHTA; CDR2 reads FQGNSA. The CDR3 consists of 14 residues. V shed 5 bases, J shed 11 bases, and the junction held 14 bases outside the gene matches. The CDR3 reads CASSPGTASSRAFF. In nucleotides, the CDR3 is TGTGCCAGCAGCCCGGGGACAGCCTCTTCAAGGGCTTTCTTT.

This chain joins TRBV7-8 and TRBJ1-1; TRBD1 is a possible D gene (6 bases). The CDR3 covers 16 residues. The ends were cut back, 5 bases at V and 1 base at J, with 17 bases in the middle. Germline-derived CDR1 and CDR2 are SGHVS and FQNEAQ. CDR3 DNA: TGTGCCAGCAGCAAATTCCGGGACATCGCGAACACTGAAGCTTTCTTT. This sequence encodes CASSKFRDIANTEAFF.

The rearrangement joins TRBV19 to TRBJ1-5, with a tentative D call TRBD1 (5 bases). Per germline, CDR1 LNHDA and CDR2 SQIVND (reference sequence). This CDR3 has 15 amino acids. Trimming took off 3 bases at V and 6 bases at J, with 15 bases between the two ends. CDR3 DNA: TGTGCCAGTAGTATTGGGGGGGATAGCGGTCAGCCCCAGCATTTT. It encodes CASSIGGDSGQPQHF.

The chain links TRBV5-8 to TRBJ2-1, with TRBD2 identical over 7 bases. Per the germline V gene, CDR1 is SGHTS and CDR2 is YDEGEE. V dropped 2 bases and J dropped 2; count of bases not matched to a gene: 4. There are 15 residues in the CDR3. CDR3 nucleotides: TGTGCCAGCAGCTTCATGGCGGGAGCCTACAATGAGCAGTTCTTC. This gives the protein CASSFMAGAYNEQFF.

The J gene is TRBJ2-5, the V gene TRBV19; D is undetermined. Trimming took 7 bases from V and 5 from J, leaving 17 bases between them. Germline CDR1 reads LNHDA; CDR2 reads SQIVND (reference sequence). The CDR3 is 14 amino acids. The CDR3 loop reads CASTSVGPGETQYF. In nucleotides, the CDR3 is TGTGCCAGTACCTCCGTTGGGCCAGGCGAGACCCAGTACTTC.

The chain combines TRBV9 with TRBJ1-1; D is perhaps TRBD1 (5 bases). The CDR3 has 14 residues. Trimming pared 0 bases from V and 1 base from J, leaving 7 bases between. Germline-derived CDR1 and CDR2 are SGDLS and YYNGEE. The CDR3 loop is CASSVGGANTEAFF. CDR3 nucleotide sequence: TGTGCCAGCAGCGTAGGGGGCGCGAACACTGAAGCTTTCTTT.

For the CDR3, the DNA is TGTGCCAGCAGCTTATTAGTCTCTGGAAACACCATATATTTT. Its translation is CASSLLVSGNTIYF. The chain employs TRBV7-2 and TRBJ1-3; D not certain. The V end was cut by 2 bases, the J end by 0 bases, with 5 bases between. CDR1 and CDR2 (germline): SGHTA, FQGNSA. The CDR3 runs 14 residues.

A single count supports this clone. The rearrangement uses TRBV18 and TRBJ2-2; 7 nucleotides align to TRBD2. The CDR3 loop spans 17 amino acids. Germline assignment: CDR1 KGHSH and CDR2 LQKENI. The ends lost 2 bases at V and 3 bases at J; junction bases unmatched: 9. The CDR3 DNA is TGTGCCAGCTCACCATCATCGCGGGAGCCATACACCGGGGAGCTGTTTTTT. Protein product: CASSPSSREPYTGELFF.

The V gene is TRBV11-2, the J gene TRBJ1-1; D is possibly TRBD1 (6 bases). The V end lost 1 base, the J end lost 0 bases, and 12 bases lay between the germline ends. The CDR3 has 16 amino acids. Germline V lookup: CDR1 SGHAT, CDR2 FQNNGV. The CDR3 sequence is CASSLGWTEMNTEAFF. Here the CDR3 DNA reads TGTGCCAGCAGCTTAGGGTGGACAGAGATGAACACTGAAGCTTTCTTT. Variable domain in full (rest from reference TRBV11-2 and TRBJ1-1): EAGVAQSPRYKIIEKRQSVAFWCNPISGHATLYWYQQILGQGPKLLIQFQNNGVVDDSQLPKDRFSAERLKGVDSTLKIQPAKLEDSAVYLCASSLGWTEMNTEAFFGQGTRLTVV.

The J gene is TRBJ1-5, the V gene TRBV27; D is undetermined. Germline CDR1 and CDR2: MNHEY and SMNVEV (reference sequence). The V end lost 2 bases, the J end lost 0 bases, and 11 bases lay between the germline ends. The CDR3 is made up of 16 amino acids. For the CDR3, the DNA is TGTGCCAGCAGTTTAATGCCGGTTTATAGCAATCAGCCCCAGCATTTT. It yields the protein CASSLMPVYSNQPQHF.

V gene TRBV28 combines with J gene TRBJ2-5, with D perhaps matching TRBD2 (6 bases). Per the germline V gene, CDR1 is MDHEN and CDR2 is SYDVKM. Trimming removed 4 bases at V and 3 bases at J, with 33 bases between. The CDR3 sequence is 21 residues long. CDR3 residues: CASSSDALLDGGGRVKETQYF. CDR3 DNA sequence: TGTGCCAGCAGTTCAGACGCCCTTTTAGACGGGGGTGGAAGAGTCAAAGAGACCCAGTACTTC. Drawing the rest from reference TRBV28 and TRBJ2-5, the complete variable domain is DVKVTQSSRYLVKRTGEKVFLECVQDMDHENMFWYRQDPGLGLRLIYFSYDVKMKEKGDIPEGYSVSREKKERFSLILESASTNQTSMYLCASSSDALLDGGGRVKETQYFGPGTRLLVL.